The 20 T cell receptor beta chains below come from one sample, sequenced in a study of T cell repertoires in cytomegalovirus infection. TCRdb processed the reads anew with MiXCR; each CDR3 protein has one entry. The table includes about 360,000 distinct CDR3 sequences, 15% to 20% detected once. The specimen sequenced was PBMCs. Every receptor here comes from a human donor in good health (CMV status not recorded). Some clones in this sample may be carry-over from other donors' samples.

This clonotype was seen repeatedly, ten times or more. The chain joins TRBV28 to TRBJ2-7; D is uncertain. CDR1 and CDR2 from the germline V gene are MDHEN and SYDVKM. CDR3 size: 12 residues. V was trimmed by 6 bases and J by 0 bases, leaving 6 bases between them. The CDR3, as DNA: TGTGCCAGCAGCCTTTACTCCTACGAGCAGTACTTC. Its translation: CASSLYSYEQYF.

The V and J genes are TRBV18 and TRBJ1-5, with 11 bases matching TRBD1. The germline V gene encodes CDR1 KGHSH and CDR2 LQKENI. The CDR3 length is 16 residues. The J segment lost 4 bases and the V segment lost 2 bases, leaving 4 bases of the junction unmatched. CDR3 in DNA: TGTGCCAGCTCACCAGTCGGGACAGGGGGGAATCAGCCCCAGCATTTT. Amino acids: CASSPVGTGGNQPQHF. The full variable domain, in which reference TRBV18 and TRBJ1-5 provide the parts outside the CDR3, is NAGVMQNPRHLVRRRGQEARLRCSPMKGHSHVYWYRQLPEEGLKFMVYLQKENIIDESGMPKERFSAEFPKEGPSILRIQQVVRGDSAAYFCASSPVGTGGNQPQHFGDGTRLSIL.

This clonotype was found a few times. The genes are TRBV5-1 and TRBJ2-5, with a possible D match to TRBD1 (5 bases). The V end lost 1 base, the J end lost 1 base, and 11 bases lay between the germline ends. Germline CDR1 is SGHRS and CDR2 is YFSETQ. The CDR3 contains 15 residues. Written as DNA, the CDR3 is TGCGCCAGCAGCTTGACCGCGACAGCCCAAGAGACCCAGTACTTC. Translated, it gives CASSLTATAQETQYF.

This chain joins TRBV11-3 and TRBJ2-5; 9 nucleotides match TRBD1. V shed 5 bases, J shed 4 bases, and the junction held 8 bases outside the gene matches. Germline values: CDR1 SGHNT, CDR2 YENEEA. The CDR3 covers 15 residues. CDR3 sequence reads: CASSPGTGFRETQYF. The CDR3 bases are TGTGCCAGCAGCCCCGGGACAGGGTTTAGAGAGACCCAGTACTTC.

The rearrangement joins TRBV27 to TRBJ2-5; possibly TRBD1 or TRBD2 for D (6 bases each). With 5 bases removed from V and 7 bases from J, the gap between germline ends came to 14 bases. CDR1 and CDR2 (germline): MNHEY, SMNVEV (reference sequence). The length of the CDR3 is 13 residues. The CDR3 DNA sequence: TGTGCCAGCAGTGAGGGGGGTGGCGGGACCCAGTACTTC. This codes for CASSEGGGGTQYF.

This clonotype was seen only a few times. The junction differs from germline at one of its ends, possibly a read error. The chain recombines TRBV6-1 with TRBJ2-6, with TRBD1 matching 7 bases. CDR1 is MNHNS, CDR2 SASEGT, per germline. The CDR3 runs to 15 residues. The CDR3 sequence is CASSEDRAGANVLTF. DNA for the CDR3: TGTGCCAGCAGCGAAGACAGGGCTGGGGCCAACGTCCTGACTTTC.

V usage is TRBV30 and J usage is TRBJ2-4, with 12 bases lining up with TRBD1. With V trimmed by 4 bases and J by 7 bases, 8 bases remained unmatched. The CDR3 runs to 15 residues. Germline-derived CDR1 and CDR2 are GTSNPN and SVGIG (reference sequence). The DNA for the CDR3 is TGTGCCTGGATCAAGGGACAGGGGGCTGGGAACATTCAGTACTTC. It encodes CAWIKGQGAGNIQYF.

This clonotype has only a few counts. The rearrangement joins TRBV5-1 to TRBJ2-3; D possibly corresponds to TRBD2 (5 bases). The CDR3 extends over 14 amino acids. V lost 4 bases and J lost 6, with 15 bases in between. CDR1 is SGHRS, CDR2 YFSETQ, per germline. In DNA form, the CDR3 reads TGCGCCAGCAGCCTAGAGGGTCCCCGGGATACGCAGTATTTT. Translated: CASSLEGPRDTQYF.

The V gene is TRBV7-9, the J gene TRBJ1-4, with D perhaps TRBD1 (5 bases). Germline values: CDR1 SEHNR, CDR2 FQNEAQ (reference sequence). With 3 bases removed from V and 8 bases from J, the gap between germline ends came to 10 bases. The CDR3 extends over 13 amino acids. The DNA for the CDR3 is TGTGCCAGCAGCTTCACAGGAGGAGAAAAACTGTTTTTT. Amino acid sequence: CASSFTGGEKLFF.

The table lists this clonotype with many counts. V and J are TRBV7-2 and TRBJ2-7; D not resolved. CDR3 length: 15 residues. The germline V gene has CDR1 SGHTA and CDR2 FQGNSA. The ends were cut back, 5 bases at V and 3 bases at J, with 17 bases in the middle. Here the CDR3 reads CASSPTTGPYYEQYF. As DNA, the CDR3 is TGTGCCAGCAGCCCAACCACCGGGCCCTACTACGAGCAGTACTTC.

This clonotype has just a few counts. The CDR3, as DNA: TGTGCCAGCAGCTTAGGGGCGGACAGATTCTACGAGCAGTACTTC. Translating gives CASSLGADRFYEQYF. The rearrangement joins TRBV11-2 to TRBJ2-7; TRBD1 might be the D (6 bases). Between the trimmed V and J ends, which lost 1 base and 3 bases, there was a span of 13 bases. From germline, CDR1 is SGHAT and CDR2 FQNNGV. CDR3 length: 15 residues.

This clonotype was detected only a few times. CDR3 residues: CSARGNYYGYTF. CDR3 in DNA: TGCAGTGCTAGAGGAAACTACTATGGCTACACCTTC. V gene TRBV20-1 combines with J gene TRBJ1-2; D unresolved. The germline gives CDR1 DFQATT, CDR2 SNEGSKA (reference sequence). The CDR3 length is 12 residues. V was pared by 1 base and J by 3 bases, with 6 bases between.

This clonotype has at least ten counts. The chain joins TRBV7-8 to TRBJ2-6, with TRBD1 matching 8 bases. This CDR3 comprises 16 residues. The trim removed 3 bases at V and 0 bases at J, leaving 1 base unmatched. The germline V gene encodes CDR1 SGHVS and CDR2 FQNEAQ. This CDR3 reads CASSFRGRSGANVLTF. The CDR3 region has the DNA TGTGCCAGCAGCTTCAGGGGGCGCTCTGGGGCCAACGTCCTGACTTTC.

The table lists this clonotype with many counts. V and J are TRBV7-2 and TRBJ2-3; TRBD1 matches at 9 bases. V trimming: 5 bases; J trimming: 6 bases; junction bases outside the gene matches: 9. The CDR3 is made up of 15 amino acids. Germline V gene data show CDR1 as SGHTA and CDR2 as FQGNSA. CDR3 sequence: CASSPGQGFGDTQYF. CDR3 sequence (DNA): TGTGCCAGCAGCCCGGGACAGGGCTTTGGGGATACGCAGTATTTT.

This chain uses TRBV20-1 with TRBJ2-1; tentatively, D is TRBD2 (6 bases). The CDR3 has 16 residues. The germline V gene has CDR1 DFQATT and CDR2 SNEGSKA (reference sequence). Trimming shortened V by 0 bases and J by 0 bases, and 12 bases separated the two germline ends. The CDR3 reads CSARDWDGGSYNEQFF. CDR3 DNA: TGCAGTGCTAGAGATTGGGACGGGGGCTCCTACAATGAGCAGTTCTTC.

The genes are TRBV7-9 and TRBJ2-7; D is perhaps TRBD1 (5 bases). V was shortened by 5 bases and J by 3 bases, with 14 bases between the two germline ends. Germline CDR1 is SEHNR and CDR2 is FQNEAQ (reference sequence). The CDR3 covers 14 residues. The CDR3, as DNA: TGTGCCAGCAGCCCGGTGGACAAAAACTACGAGCAGTACTTC. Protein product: CASSPVDKNYEQYF.

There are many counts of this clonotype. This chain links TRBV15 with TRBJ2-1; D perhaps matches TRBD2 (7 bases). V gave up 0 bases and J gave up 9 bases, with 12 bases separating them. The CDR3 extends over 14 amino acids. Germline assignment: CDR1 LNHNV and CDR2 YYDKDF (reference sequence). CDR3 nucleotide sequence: TGTGCCACCAGCAGAGATTTAGGGGGGGTTGAGCAGTTCTTC. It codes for CATSRDLGGVEQFF.

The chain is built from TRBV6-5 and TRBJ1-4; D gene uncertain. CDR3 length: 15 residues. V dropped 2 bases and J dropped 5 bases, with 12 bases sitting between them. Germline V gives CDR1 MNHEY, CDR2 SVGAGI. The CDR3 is CASSYGQVWNEKLFF. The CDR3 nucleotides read TGTGCCAGCAGTTACGGGCAGGTGTGGAATGAAAAACTGTTTTTT.

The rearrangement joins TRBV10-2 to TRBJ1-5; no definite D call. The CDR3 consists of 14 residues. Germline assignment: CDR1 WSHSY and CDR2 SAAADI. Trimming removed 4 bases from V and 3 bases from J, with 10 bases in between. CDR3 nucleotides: TGCGCCAGCAGTGGTACGGCCTACAATCAGCCCCAGCATTTT. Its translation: CASSGTAYNQPQHF.

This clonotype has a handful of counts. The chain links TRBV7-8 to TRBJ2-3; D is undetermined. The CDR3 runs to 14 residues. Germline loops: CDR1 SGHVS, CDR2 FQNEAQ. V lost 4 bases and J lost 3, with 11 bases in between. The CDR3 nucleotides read TGTGCCAGCAGCTCGCCTCGCAGGACAGATACGCAGTATTTT. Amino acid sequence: CASSSPRRTDTQYF.